This T cell receptor (beta chain) was recorded in a study of cytomegalovirus exposure and HLA in healthy donors (dated by TCRdb to between 2016 and 2019). General notes on the study: According to a later analysis, one platform produced both the 110 or so validation repertoires and the approximately 660 repertoires of the first cohort. The study aimed to test whether cataloging public T cell receptors could reveal signatures of past pathogen exposure. Besides the first cohort of under 700 subjects, a separate validation cohort made up of around 120 different subjects was used. High-throughput TCR immunosequencing, statistical association of individual TCRs with disease status, and machine learning were combined to predict cytomegalovirus infection status. Points the paper makes about the study in general: In vitro tests confirmed that a few of the cytomegalovirus-associated TCR beta chains recognize cytomegalovirus antigens. The classifier was reported to diagnose cytomegalovirus status with high specificity and sensitivity in both the original cohort and the validation cohort. In a later analysis, TCRs clustered in the first cohort were found to also tend to co-occur in the roughly 120 validation repertoires, with 90% to 95% of cluster scores above 0. The study listed 150 to 200 TCR beta chains as associated with cytomegalovirus. A later analysis lacked HLA typing for the validation cohort, so it scored co-occurrence in that cohort across all 110 or so repertoires. The authors suggested that the approach could potentially be generalized to other disease states and immunological phenotypes. Most TCR sequences were observed very rarely across donors, whereas some public TCRs were present in many individuals.

Receptors were amplified or captured by the immunoSEQ multiplex PCR assay. Turning to the authors' computational methods: A statistical classification framework was built to diagnose cytomegalovirus status from the catalog of TCR beta chain sequences. The table comes from immuneACCESS by way of TCRdb, which keeps in-frame sequences with V and J called. Part of the clones is missing from these tables; in studies checked, under half for an unresolved V gene and the rest for unknown reasons. V and J calls and clone size come straight from that table; D and trimming were deduced from the DNA. In this sample the table shows about 240,000 clones, about 86% of which occur a single time. Together, the top ten hold around 2.6% of the sample. This clone appeared once. What antigen it recognizes has not been identified. The input lacks base qualities; no much larger clone sits a single base away. Trimming accounts for 3 bases at V and 4 bases at J, while the number of junction bases matched to no gene is 6. The CDR3 contains 14 residues, cysteine and phenylalanine counted. Only the CDR3 part of the read is kept: 42 bases, read in frame from the first base. CDR1 MGHRA and CDR2 YSYEKL are derived from the germline V gene.

The donors belonged to the validation cohort of over a hundred subjects, which was separate from the roughly 670-subject first cohort. The V and J genes are TRBV4-1 and TRBJ2-7; 7 of the junction bases match TRBD1. This sequence originates from a man between 18 and 35 years old in good health and CMV-seronegative. Sequencing was done on a sample of PBMCs. The sequenced DNA is TGCGCCAGCAGCCAGGAGAACAGGGGATACGAGCAGTACTTC. Its amino acids are CASSQENRGYEQYF.